Presented here are 25 T cell receptor beta chains from one specimen sequenced in a study of T cell repertoires in cytomegalovirus infection (dated by TCRdb to about 2019). These receptors have no identified antigens. Reading the label with the study, this specimen's treatment or condition is: in vitro stimulation with specific CMV peptide epitopes to enrich CMV-specific T cells. Sequencing relied on an Illumina HiSeq 1500. TCRdb ran its own pipeline on the public reads, namely fastp trimming at Q25 and MiXCR clone calling, and kept in-frame beta chains. Each entry merges the rows of one CDR3 protein and shows their most common DNA and genes. For this sample there are around 300,000 distinct CDR3 sequences; approximately 25% appear just once. The ten top clones hold approximately 12% of the sample. The input for sequencing was cultured PBMCs, taken from culture after CMV antigen stimulation. The source of these receptors is a human donor in good health (CMV status not recorded). Some clones in this sample may be carry-over from other donors' samples.

The chain joins TRBV5-4 to TRBJ2-1, with 7 bases lining up with TRBD2. V lost 4 bases to trimming and J lost 1 base; unmatched junction nucleotides: 8. CDR1 and CDR2 (germline): SGHNT, YYREEE (reference sequence). The CDR3 contains 16 residues. The CDR3 region has the DNA TGTGCCAGCAGCACCGGGAGCGGGATTTCCTACAATGAGCAGTTCTTC. Amino acid sequence: CASSTGSGISYNEQFF.

A few counts support this clonotype. The CDR3 DNA reads as TGTGCCAGCAGCTTCAACAGTGCCTACGAGCAGTACGTC. This gives the protein CASSFNSAYEQYV. V usage is TRBV7-8 and J usage is TRBJ2-7; D remains unclear. The CDR3 is 13 residues long. Germline V gene sequence: CDR1 SGHVS, CDR2 FQNEAQ. Trimming left V 3 bases short and J 2 bases short, with 8 bases between.

This clonotype came up many times. V gene TRBV7-9 combines with J gene TRBJ2-2; 7 bases are shared with TRBD1. The CDR3 length is 16 residues. The ends lost 5 bases at V and 0 bases at J; junction bases unmatched: 6. The germline V gene has CDR1 SEHNR and CDR2 FQNEAQ (reference sequence). Written as DNA, the CDR3 is TGTGCCAGCAGCCCTCGGGACAGTTCGAACACCGGGGAGCTGTTTTTT. Protein: CASSPRDSSNTGELFF.

V gene TRBV6-2 or TRBV6-3 combines with J gene TRBJ2-7; D is perhaps TRBD2 (5 bases). CDR1 is MNHEY and CDR2 is SVGEGT in the germline V gene. V lost 2 bases and J lost 5, with 16 bases in between. The length of the CDR3 is 15 residues. CDR3 amino acids: CASSYGRDLIHEQYV. DNA for the CDR3: TGTGCCAGCAGTTACGGACGGGATTTGATCCACGAGCAGTACGTC.

This clonotype was counted many times. V usage is TRBV7-2 and J usage is TRBJ1-6, with D unclear. This CDR3 has 15 amino acids. From germline, CDR1 is SGHTA and CDR2 FQGNSA. Between the trimmed V and J ends, which lost 6 bases and 7 bases, there was a span of 16 bases. The CDR3 loop reads CASRYLQRSNSPLHF. CDR3 bases: TGTGCCAGCAGGTATCTCCAGAGATCGAATTCACCCCTCCACTTT.

This clonotype appeared a few times. This chain connects TRBV7-9 to TRBJ1-2; 8 bases match TRBD1. After removal of 5 bases from V and 5 bases from J, the junction contained 13 bases not matched to a gene. The CDR3 totals 16 residues. Germline V gene lookup returns CDR1 SEHNR and CDR2 FQNEAQ (reference sequence). This CDR3 reads CASSPGQGGGRYGYTF. Written as DNA, the CDR3 is TGTGCCAGCAGCCCCGGACAGGGAGGTGGTAGATATGGCTACACCTTC.

The rearrangement joins TRBV30 to TRBJ1-5; D remains unclear. The V end lost 1 base, the J end lost 3 bases, and 7 bases lay between the germline ends. The CDR3 has 13 amino acids. CDR1 and CDR2 from the germline V gene are GTSNPN and SVGIG (reference sequence). The CDR3 DNA is TGTGCCTGGAGTGCCGGAATCAATCAGCCCCAGCATTTT. This translates into CAWSAGINQPQHF.

Only one count was recorded for this clonotype. This chain joins TRBV11-2 and TRBJ2-1; the match to TRBD2 covers 8 bases. The germline V gene has CDR1 SGHAT and CDR2 FQNNGV. The CDR3 covers 14 residues. V shed 5 bases, J shed 9 bases, and the junction held 9 bases outside the gene matches. CDR3 nucleotide sequence: TGTGCCAGCAGCCTAGTTGCCGGGACTAGTGAGCAGTTCTTC. It is translated as CASSLVAGTSEQFF.

Concerning this clonotype: The conserved phenylalanine or tryptophan normally closing the CDR3 is absent here, so this likely arose from a read error. The chain uses TRBV4-1 and TRBJ2-6, with a weak D call TRBD2 (5 bases). The germline CDR1 and CDR2 sequences are MGHRA and YSYEKL. Trimming removed 4 bases at V and 0 bases at J, with 19 bases between. The CDR3 has 19 amino acids. The DNA of the CDR3 is TGCGCCAGCAGCCCCAAGTGGGCGGGCCTCCTCTCTGGGGCCAACGTCCTGACTTCC. Amino acid sequence: CASSPKWAGLLSGANVLTS.

The genes are TRBV4-1 and TRBJ1-5; no firm D call. The germline CDR1 and CDR2 sequences are MGHRA and YSYEKL. The CDR3 runs to 16 residues. V was clipped by 0 bases and J by 4 bases, with 13 bases between them. This CDR3 reads CASSQEGLYPNQPQHF. In nucleotides, the CDR3 is TGCGCCAGCAGCCAAGAAGGGCTCTACCCGAATCAGCCCCAGCATTTT.

This clonotype was found a few times. The V gene is TRBV7-8, the J gene TRBJ1-2; D might be TRBD1 (5 bases). In germline, CDR1 is SGHVS, CDR2 FQNEAQ. The CDR3 covers 15 residues. V lost 0 bases and J 4 bases, leaving 12 bases between the germline ends. CDR3: CASSLAHEGPYGYTF. DNA of the CDR3: TGTGCCAGCAGCTTAGCGCACGAGGGGCCCTATGGCTACACCTTC.

This chain links TRBV28 with TRBJ2-1, with D possibly called TRBD1 or TRBD2 (7 bases each). The CDR3 is 16 amino acids. CDR1 MDHEN and CDR2 SYDVKM come from the germline V gene. Trimming took off 1 base at V and 9 bases at J, with 19 bases between the two ends. CDR3 sequence reads: CASSLLTGRGPAEQFF. CDR3 bases: TGTGCCAGCAGTTTATTGACGGGGAGGGGGCCCGCTGAGCAGTTCTTC.

J is TRBJ1-5 and V is TRBV19; D is unclear. Trimming shortened V by 5 bases and J by 7 bases, and 12 bases separated the two germline ends. Germline V gene lookup returns CDR1 LNHDA and CDR2 SQIVND (reference sequence). This CDR3 is built from 13 residues. Here the CDR3 DNA reads TGTGCCAGTAGTCCGCTTACAACACAGCCCCAGCATTTT. This translates into CASSPLTTQPQHF.

This clonotype was found many times. The CDR3 protein is CASSFFLAGGREQFF. CDR3 coding DNA: TGTGCCAGCAGTTTCTTCCTAGCGGGAGGAAGAGAGCAGTTCTTC. The chain carries TRBV6-5 and TRBJ2-1, with TRBD2 identical over 11 bases. The ends lost 4 bases at V and 10 bases at J; junction bases unmatched: 9. The CDR3 has 15 residues. The germline CDR1 and CDR2 sequences are MNHEY and SVGAGI.

This clonotype was recorded a few times. This sequence joins TRBV7-2 and TRBJ1-2, with 7 bases lining up with TRBD1. Germline-derived CDR1 and CDR2 are SGHTA and FQGNSA. This CDR3 is 15 amino acids long. The junction had 5 bases not matched to a gene; V was cut back by 2 bases and J by 2 bases. The CDR3 DNA follows: TGTGCCAGCAGCTTACGAGACAGGGAGAACTATGGCTACACCTTC. Protein: CASSLRDRENYGYTF.

The sample holds many counts of this clonotype. In DNA form, the CDR3 reads TGTGCCAGCAGCTTAGCCGGGACTAGCTACAATGAGCAGTTCTTC. It encodes CASSLAGTSYNEQFF. The chain joins TRBV7-8 to TRBJ2-1; 8 bases are shared with TRBD2. There are 15 residues in the CDR3. Trimming cost V 0 bases and J 3 bases; bases outside gene matches: 1. CDR1 is SGHVS, CDR2 FQNEAQ, per germline. The entire variable domain, with the rest obtained from reference TRBV7-8 and TRBJ2-1, is as follows: GAGVSQSPRYKVAKRGQDVALRCDPISGHVSLFWYQQALGQGPEFLTYFQNEAQLDKSGLPSDRFFAERPEGSVSTLKIQRTQQEDSAVYLCASSLAGTSYNEQFFGPGTRLTVL.

This clonotype was detected ten times or more. The chain couples TRBV5-1 to TRBJ1-2, with 7 bases aligning to TRBD1. Germline CDR1 reads SGHRS; CDR2 reads YFSETQ. Unmatched junction bases numbered 4, after V lost 4 bases and J lost 4 bases. There are 13 residues in the CDR3. CDR3 in DNA: TGCGCCAGCAGCGTGGACAGGAGCTATGGCTACACCTTC. Protein sequence: CASSVDRSYGYTF.

V gene TRBV27 combines with J gene TRBJ1-6; D not certain. The CDR3 is made up of 16 amino acids. The V gene's germline CDR1 is MNHEY and CDR2 SMNVEV (reference sequence). Between the trimmed V and J ends, which lost 3 bases and 2 bases, there was a span of 11 bases. CDR3 protein: CASSFRWEAYNSPLHF. The CDR3 bases are TGTGCCAGCAGTTTTCGGTGGGAGGCCTATAATTCACCCCTCCACTTT.

V usage is TRBV11-2 and J usage is TRBJ1-3, with 7 bases aligning to TRBD1. The CDR3 is 16 amino acids. With V trimmed by 5 bases and J by 3 bases, 10 bases remained unmatched. Germline loops: CDR1 SGHAT, CDR2 FQNNGV. The CDR3 DNA reads as TGTGCCAGCAGCGCCCGGGACAGCCATCTTGGAAACACCATATATTTT. Amino acid sequence: CASSARDSHLGNTIYF.

The J gene is TRBJ2-3, the V gene TRBV7-9; tentatively, D is TRBD2 (6 bases). The CDR3 runs 16 residues. Germline CDR1 reads SEHNR; CDR2 reads FQNEAQ (reference sequence). The ends were cut back, 2 bases at V and 3 bases at J, with 15 bases in the middle. The CDR3 bases are TGTGCCAGCAGCTTACTTCTAGCGTTCCCAACAGATACGCAGTATTTT. Amino acid sequence: CASSLLLAFPTDTQYF.

This clonotype was counted a few times. The rearrangement joins TRBV12-3 or TRBV12-4 to TRBJ2-7, with unresolved D. V shed 4 bases and J shed 5 bases, with 12 bases lying between them. This CDR3 has 13 amino acids. CDR3 sequence (DNA): TGTGCCAGCAGTTCAACCCCCTGGGACGAGCAGTACTTC. Residues: CASSSTPWDEQYF.

The chain uses TRBV19 and TRBJ1-4; D is possibly TRBD1 (6 bases). V was shortened by 10 bases and J by 7 bases, with 16 bases between the two germline ends. The germline CDR1 and CDR2 sequences are LNHDA and SQIVND (reference sequence). This CDR3 spans 13 amino acids. The CDR3 spells CATTTGGSEKLFF. CDR3 coding DNA: TGTGCCACCACGACAGGAGGTAGTGAAAAACTGTTTTTT. Full variable domain (rest looked up from reference TRBV19 and TRBJ1-4): DGGITQSPKYLFRKEGQNVTLSCEQNLNHDAMYWYRQDPGQGLRLIYYSQIVNDFQKGDIAEGYSVSREKKESFPLTVTSAQKNPTAFYLCATTTGGSEKLFFGSGTQLSVL.

The V gene is TRBV5-1, the J gene TRBJ2-3, with 11 bases identical to TRBD2. The CDR3 loop spans 17 amino acids. V trimming: 4 bases; J trimming: 4 bases; junction bases outside the gene matches: 11. Germline-derived CDR1 and CDR2 are SGHRS and YFSETQ. Here the CDR3 reads CASSTGTSGSRADTQYF. The CDR3 DNA sequence: TGCGCCAGCAGCACCGGAACTAGCGGGAGTAGAGCAGATACGCAGTATTTT.

The J gene is TRBJ1-1, the V gene TRBV4-3; possibly TRBD1 for D (5 bases). Trimming cost V 3 bases and J 3 bases, with 14 bases left between them. Germline CDR1 LGHNA, CDR2 YSLEER. CDR3 length: 15 amino acids. CDR3 DNA sequence: TGCGCCAGCAGCCATGATACACAGGTGGACACTGAAGCTTTCTTT. This gives the protein CASSHDTQVDTEAFF.

This clonotype was found a few times. The chain couples TRBV7-2 to TRBJ2-5; 9 bases line up with TRBD2. Germline V gene data show CDR1 as SGHTA and CDR2 as FQGNSA. The ends lost 5 bases at V and 2 bases at J; junction bases unmatched: 6. This CDR3 has 15 residues. CDR3 sequence: CASSTGLASQETQYF. The CDR3 DNA follows: TGTGCCAGCAGCACGGGACTAGCCTCACAAGAGACCCAGTACTTC.